These T cell receptor beta chains were read from a single sample in a study of blood T cell repertoires in COVID-19. Sequencing was performed with immunoSEQ multiplex PCR; in TCRdb, only in-frame clones are kept and a portion is missing. The sample shows 150,000 to 200,000 clones, 70% to 85% of them seen only once. Sequencing was done on a sample of peripheral blood. The receptors stem from a woman of 80 years or more with acute or convalescent COVID-19. Each CDR3 is given with its conserved first and last residue. D genes are given only for firm matches. A row's size may be missing; if present it is once, few, many or a size class.

TRBJ1-3 | TRBV19 | once | - | CASSPGYGNTIYF | TGTGCCAGTAGCCCGGGGTACGGAAACACCATATATTTT
TRBJ2-4 | TRBV6-5 | - | - | CASRPTGYNIQYF | TGTGCCAGCAGGCCCACAGGGTACAACATTCAGTACTTC
TRBJ2-1 | TRBV2 | - | TRBD2 | CASFPSGGTYNEQFF | TGTGCCAGCTTCCCTAGCGGGGGCACCTACAATGAGCAGTTCTTC
TRBJ1-5 | TRBV30 | - | TRBD1 | CAWSGDRSNQPQHF | TGTGCCTGGAGTGGGGACAGGTCCAATCAGCCCCAGCATTTT
TRBJ2-7 | TRBV11-2 | - | - | CASSLGLGPTLYEQYF | TGTGCCAGCAGCTTGGGACTCGGGCCGACTTTATACGAGCAGTACTTC
TRBJ2-5 | TRBV27 | - | TRBD2 | CASSYLAGVQETQYF | TGTGCCAGCAGTTACCTAGCGGGAGTTCAAGAGACCCAGTACTTC
TRBJ2-7 | TRBV29-1 | once | - | CSVAEGDYEQYF | TGCAGCGTCGCCGAAGGAGACTACGAGCAGTACTTC
TRBJ1-4 | TRBV7-9 | - | - | CASSPGVGINEKLFF | TGTGCCAGCAGCCCAGGGGTGGGGATTAATGAAAAACTGTTTTTT
TRBJ2-2 | TRBV5-1 | - | TRBD1 | CASTVTGGGAGELFF | TGCGCCAGCACCGTGACAGGGGGGGGCGCCGGGGAGCTGTTTTTT
TRBJ1-1 | TRBV11-3 | - | - | CASSSTGNEAFF | TGTGCCAGCAGCTCGACGGGAAATGAAGCTTTCTTT
TRBJ2-2 | TRBV5-6 | - | TRBD1 | CASSLVTGGVTGELFF | TGTGCCAGCAGCTTGGTGACAGGGGGCGTCACCGGGGAGCTGTTTTTT
TRBJ2-7 | TRBV19 | - | - | CASSTTWAGGLYEQYF | TGTGCCAGTAGTACCACATGGGCCGGGGGGCTATACGAGCAGTACTTC
TRBJ2-3 | TRBV5-1 | - | - | CASSPGGGASVADTQYF | TGCGCCAGCAGCCCTGGGGGGGGCGCTAGCGTGGCAGATACGCAGTATTTT
TRBJ2-2 | TRBV30 | - | - | CAWAKWGAGELFF | TGTGCCTGGGCGAAATGGGGGGCCGGGGAGCTGTTTTTT
TRBJ1-4 | TRBV5-5 | - | TRBD1 | CASSQGAAEGEKLFF | TGTGCCAGCAGCCAGGGGGCGGCTGAAGGTGAAAAACTGTTTTTT
TRBJ2-7 | TRBV7-9 | - | TRBD2 | CASSLGLAAPGEQYF | TGTGCCAGCAGCTTAGGACTAGCGGCCCCGGGGGAGCAGTACTTC
TRBJ1-4 | TRBV19 | - | TRBD1 | CASSRQGANEKLFF | TGTGCCAGTAGTCGACAGGGTGCTAATGAAAAACTGTTTTTT
TRBJ2-4 | TRBV12-3/TRBV12-4 | - | - | CASSLQASIQYF | TGTGCCAGCAGTTTACAAGCGAGTATTCAGTACTTC
TRBJ1-5 | TRBV6-5 | - | TRBD1 | CASSWDRGSNQPQHF | TGTGCCAGCAGTTGGGACAGGGGTAGCAATCAGCCCCAGCATTTT
TRBJ1-2 | TRBV7-9 | - | TRBD1 | CASSLAHRGSYGYTF | TGTGCCAGCAGCTTAGCTCACAGGGGGAGCTATGGCTACACCTTC
TRBJ1-1 | TRBV9 | - | - | CASSVAQETGTEAFF | TGTGCCAGCAGCGTAGCTCAGGAGACGGGAACTGAAGCTTTCTTT
TRBJ1-2 | TRBV6-5 | - | - | CASQAMTAPYGYTF | TGTGCCAGCCAAGCAATGACAGCTCCTTATGGCTACACCTTC
TRBJ2-3 | TRBV18 | - | - | CASSPQAPLTDTQYF | TGTGCCAGCTCACCACAAGCTCCCCTCACAGATACGCAGTATTTT
TRBJ1-1 | TRBV5-1 | - | - | CASAGQPGRFAEAFF | TGCGCCAGCGCGGGGCAGCCAGGGAGGTTCGCTGAAGCTTTCTTT
TRBJ2-7 | TRBV7-9 | - | - | CASSLESRQYF | TGTGCCAGCAGCTTAGAAAGTAGGCAGTACTTC
TRBJ1-1 | TRBV18 | - | - | CASSPTVGVEAFF | TGTGCCAGCTCACCGACGGTGGGAGTTGAAGCTTTCTTT
TRBJ2-2 | TRBV12-5 | - | - | CASRRAGELFF | TGTGCTAGCAGGCGAGCCGGGGAGCTGTTTTTT
TRBJ2-7 | TRBV20-1 | - | - | CSVGTPYEQYF | TGCAGTGTAGGGACACCATACGAGCAGTACTTC
TRBJ1-5 | TRBV5-1 | - | - | CASSLDTGSNQPQHF | TGCGCCAGCAGCTTGGATACCGGGAGCAATCAGCCCCAGCATTTT
TRBJ2-2 | TRBV5-4 | once | - | CASSSTGELFF | TGTGCCAGCAGCTCGACCGGGGAGCTGTTTTTT
TRBJ2-3 | TRBV3-1/TRBV3-2 | few | TRBD2 | CASISGGAGDTQYF | TGTGCCAGCATCAGCGGGGGGGCCGGAGATACGCAGTATTTT
TRBJ2-2 | TRBV11-2 | few | - | CASSFHSGELFF | TGTGCCAGCAGCTTTCATTCCGGGGAGCTGTTTTTT